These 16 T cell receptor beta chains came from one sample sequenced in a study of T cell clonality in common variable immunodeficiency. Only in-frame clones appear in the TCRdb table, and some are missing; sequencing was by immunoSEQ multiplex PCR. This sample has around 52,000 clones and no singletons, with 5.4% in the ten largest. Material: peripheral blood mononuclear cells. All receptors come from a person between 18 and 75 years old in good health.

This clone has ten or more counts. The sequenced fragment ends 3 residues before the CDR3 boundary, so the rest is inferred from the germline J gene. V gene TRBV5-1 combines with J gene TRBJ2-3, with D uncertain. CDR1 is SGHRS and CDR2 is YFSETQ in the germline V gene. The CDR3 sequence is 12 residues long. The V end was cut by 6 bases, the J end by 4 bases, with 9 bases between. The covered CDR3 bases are TGCGCCAGCAAGGCTGGTTCAGATACG. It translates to CASKAGSDT. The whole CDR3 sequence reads CASKAGSDTQYF.

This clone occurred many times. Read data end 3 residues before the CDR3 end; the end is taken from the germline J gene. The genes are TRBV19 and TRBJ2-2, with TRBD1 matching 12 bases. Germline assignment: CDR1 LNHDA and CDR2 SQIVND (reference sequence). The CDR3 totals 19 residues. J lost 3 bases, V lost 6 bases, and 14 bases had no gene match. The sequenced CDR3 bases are TGTGCCAGTAGCCTAGGAATTGTGGGACAGGGGGCACACACCGGGGAG. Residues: CASSLGIVGQGAHTGE. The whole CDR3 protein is CASSLGIVGQGAHTGELFF.

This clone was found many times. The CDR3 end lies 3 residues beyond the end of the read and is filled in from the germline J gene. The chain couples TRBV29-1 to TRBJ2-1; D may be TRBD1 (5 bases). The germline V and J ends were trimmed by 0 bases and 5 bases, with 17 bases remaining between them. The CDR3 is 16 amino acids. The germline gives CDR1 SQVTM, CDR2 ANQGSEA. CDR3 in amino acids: CSVEDSEAGYHNEQFF. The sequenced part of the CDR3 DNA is TGCAGCGTTGAAGATAGTGAGGCAGGGTACCACAATGAG.

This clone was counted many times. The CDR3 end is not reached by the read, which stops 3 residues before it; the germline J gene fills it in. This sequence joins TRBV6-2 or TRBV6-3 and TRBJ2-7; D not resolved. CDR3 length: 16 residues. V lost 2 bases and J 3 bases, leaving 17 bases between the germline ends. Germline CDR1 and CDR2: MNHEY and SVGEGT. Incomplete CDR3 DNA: TGTGCCAGCAGTTACGGGCAGAATCATTTTATCTACGAG. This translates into CASSYGQNHFIYE. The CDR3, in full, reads CASSYGQNHFIYEQYF.

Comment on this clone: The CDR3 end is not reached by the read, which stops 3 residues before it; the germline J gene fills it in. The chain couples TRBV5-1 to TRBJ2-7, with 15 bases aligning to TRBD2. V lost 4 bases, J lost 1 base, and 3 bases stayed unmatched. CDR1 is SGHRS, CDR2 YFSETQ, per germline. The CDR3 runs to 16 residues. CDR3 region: CASSQGLAGGSYEQYF. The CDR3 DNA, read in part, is TGCGCCAGCAGCCAGGGACTAGCGGGAGGATCCTACGAG.

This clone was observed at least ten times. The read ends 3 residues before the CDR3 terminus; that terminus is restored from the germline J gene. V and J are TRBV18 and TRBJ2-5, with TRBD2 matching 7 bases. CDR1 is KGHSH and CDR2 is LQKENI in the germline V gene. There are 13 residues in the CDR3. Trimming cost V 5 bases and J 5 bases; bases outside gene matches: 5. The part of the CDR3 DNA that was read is TGTGCCAGCTCAACGACTAGCTTGGAGACC. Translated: CASSTTSLET. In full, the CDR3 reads CASSTTSLETQYF. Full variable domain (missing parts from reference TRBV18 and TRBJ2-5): NAGVMQNPRHLVRRRGQEARLRCSPMKGHSHVYWYRQLPEEGLKFMVYLQKENIIDESGMPKERFSAEFPKEGPSILRIQQVVRGDSAAYFCASSTTSLETQYFGPGTRLLVL.

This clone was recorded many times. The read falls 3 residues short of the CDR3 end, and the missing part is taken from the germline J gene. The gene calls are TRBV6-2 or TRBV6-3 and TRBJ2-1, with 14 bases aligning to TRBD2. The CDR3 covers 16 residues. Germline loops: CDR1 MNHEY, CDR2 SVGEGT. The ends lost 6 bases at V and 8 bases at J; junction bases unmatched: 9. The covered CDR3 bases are TGTGCCAGCAGCCCTGGGACTAGCGGGAGTAAAGATGAG. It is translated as CASSPGTSGSKDE. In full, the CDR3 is CASSPGTSGSKDEQFF.

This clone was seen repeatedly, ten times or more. The DNA read from the CDR3 is TGCAGTGCTTCGCGGGGACTAGCGGCACAAGAGACC. As protein: CSASRGLAAQET. The CDR3 in its entirety is CSASRGLAAQETQYF. The V call is TRBV20-1, the J call TRBJ2-5; 11 bases are shared with TRBD2. The observed sequence ends 3 residues before the CDR3 terminus, with the missing tail filled in from the germline J gene. The CDR3 loop spans 15 amino acids. J gave up 2 bases and V 5 bases, and 7 bases lay outside the gene matches. Germline values: CDR1 DFQATT, CDR2 SNEGSKA (reference sequence).

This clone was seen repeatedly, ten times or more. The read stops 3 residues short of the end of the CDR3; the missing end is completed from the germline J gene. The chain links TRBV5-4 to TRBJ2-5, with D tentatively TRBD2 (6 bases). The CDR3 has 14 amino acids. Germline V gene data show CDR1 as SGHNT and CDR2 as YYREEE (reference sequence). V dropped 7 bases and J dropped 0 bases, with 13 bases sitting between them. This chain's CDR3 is CASGVAAYQETQYF. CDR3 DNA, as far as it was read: TGTGCCAGCGGAGTAGCGGCGTACCAAGAGACC.

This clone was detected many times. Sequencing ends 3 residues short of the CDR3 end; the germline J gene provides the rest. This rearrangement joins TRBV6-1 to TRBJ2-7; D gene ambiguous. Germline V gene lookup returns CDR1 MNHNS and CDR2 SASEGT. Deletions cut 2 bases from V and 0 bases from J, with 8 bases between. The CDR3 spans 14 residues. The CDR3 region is CASSEIRSSYEQYF. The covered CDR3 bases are TGTGCCAGCAGTGAAATCAGGAGCTCCTACGAG.

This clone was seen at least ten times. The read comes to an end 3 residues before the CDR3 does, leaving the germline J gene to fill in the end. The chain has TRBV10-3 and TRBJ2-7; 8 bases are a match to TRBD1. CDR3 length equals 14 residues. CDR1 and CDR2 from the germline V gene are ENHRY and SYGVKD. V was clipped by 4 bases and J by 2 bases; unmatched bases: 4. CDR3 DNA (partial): TGTGCCATCAGTGCGGGGACAGGCGCCTACGAG. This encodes CAISAGTGAYE. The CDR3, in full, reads CAISAGTGAYEQYF.

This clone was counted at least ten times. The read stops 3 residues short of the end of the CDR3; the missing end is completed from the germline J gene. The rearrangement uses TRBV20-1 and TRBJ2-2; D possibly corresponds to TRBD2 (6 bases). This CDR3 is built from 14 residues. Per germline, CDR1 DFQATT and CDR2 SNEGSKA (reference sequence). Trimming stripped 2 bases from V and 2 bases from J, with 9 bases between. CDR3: CSARRGLNTGELFF. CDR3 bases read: TGCAGTGCTAGAAGGGGACTTAACACCGGGGAG.

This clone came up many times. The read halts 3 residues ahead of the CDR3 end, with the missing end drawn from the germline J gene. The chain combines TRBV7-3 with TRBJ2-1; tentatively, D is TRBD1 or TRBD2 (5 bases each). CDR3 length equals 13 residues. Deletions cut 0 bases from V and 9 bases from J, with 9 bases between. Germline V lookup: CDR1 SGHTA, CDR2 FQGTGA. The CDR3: CASSLTEGIEQFF. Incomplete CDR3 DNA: TGTGCCAGCAGCTTAACCGAGGGGATTGAG.

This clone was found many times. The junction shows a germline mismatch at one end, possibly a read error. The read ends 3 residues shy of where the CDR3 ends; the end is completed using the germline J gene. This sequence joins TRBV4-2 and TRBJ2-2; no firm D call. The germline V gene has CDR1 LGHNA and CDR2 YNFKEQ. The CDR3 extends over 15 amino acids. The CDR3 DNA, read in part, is TGCGCCAGCAGCCAAGCGTTAGTCGACACCGGGGAG. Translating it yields CASSQALVDTGE. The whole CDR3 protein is CASSQALVDTGELFF.

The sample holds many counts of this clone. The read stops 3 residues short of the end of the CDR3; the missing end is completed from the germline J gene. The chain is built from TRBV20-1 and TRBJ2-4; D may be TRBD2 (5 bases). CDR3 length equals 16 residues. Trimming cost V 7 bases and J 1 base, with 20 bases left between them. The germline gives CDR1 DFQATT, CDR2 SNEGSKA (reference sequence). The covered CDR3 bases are TGCAGTGGTATTACTCGGGGTAGCGCGGCCAAAAACATT. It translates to CSGITRGSAAKNI. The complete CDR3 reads CSGITRGSAAKNIQYF.

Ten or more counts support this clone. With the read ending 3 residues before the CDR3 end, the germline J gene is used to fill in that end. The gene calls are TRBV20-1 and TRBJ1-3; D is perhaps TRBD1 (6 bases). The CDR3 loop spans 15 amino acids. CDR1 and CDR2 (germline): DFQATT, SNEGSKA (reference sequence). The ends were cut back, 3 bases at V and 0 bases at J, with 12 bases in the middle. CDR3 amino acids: CSASTDSLSGNTIYF. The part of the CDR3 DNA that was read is TGCAGTGCTAGCACGGACAGCCTCTCTGGAAACACC.